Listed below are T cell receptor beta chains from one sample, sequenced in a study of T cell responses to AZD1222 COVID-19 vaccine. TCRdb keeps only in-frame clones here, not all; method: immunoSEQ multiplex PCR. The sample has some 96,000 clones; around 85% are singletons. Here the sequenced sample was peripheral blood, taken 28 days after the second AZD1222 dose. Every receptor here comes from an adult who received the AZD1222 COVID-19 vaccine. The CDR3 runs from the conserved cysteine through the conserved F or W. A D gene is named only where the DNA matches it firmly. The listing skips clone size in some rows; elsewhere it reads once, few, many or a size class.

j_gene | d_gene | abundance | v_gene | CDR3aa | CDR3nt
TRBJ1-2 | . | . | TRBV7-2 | CASPLARQSGYTF | TGTGCCAGCCCTCTGGCGAGACAAAGTGGCTACACCTTC
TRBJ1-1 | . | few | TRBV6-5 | CATSTGGRVGAFF | TGTGCCACCTCAACCGGGGGGAGGGTAGGAGCTTTCTTT
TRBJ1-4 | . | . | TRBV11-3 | CASSRGAHNEKLFF | TGTGCCAGCAGCCGAGGCGCTCATAATGAAAAACTGTTTTTT
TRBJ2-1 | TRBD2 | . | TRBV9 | CASSVGSGGAYNEQFF | TGTGCCAGCAGCGTAGGTAGCGGGGGGGCTTACAATGAGCAGTTCTTC
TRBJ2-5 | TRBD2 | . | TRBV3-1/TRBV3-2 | CASSPPSASRGETQYF | TGTGCCAGCAGCCCACCGAGCGCGTCGCGGGGGGAGACCCAGTACTTC
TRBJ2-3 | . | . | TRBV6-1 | CASSDWGTIGTDTQYF | TGTGCCAGCAGTGATTGGGGGACCATAGGAACAGATACGCAGTATTTT
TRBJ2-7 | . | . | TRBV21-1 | CASSRGTSGYYEQYF | TGTGCCAGCAGCAGAGGGACTAGCGGTTACTACGAGCAGTACTTC
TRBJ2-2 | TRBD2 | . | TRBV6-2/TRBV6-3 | CASSDAGVGRAGELFF | TGTGCCAGCAGTGATGCGGGAGTGGGGCGGGCCGGGGAGCTGTTTTTT
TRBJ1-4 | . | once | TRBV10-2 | CASSELQGTGELFF | TGCGCCAGCAGTGAGTTACAGGGAACTGGGGAACTGTTTTTT
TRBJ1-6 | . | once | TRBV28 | CASSSHGDNSPLHF | TGTGCCAGCAGTTCCCATGGAGATAATTCACCCCTCCACTTT
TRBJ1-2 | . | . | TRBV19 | CASTTGTLDNYGYTF | TGTGCCAGTACTACCGGGACACTAGATAACTATGGCTACACCTTC
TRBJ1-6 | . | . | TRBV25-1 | CASRGPGNSPLHF | TGTGCCAGCAGAGGTCCGGGCAATTCACCCCTCCACTTT
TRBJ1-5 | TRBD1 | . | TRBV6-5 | CASSQGGGGQPQHF | TGTGCCAGCAGCCAGGGGGGGGGAGGTCAGCCCCAGCATTTT
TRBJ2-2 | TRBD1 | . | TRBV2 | CASRTGTGADTGELFF | TGTGCCAGCAGAACCGGGACAGGGGCGGACACCGGGGAGCTGTTTTTT
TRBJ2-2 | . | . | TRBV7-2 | CASSLETFENTGELFF | TGTGCCAGCAGCTTAGAGACCTTCGAGAACACCGGGGAGCTGTTTTTT
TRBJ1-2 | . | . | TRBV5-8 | CASSSPYVGRAYGYTF | TGTGCCAGCAGCTCTCCCTACGTCGGCAGGGCCTATGGCTACACCTTC
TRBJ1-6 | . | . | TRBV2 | CASSELNPRTGHYNSPLHF | TGTGCCAGCAGTGAACTCAACCCTCGGACCGGCCACTATAATTCACCCCTCCACTTT
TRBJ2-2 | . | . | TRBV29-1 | CSVGAQRGAGELFF | TGCAGCGTTGGGGCCCAACGAGGAGCCGGGGAGCTGTTTTTT
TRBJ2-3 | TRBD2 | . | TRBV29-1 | CSVEDLPGERGSTDTQYF | TGCAGCGTTGAAGATCTTCCGGGAGAGCGGGGGAGCACAGATACGCAGTATTTT
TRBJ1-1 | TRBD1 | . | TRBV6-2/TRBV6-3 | CASSRLGGRQGLAFF | TGTGCCAGCAGTCGACTAGGGGGGAGACAGGGGTTGGCTTTCTTT